This T cell receptor (beta chain) derives from a study of blood T cells in healthy people across ages. Study-level findings and limits: Leaving the PBMCs unsorted stopped any conclusive comparison of naive versus antigen-experienced cells. Shifts in expanded clonotypes may have been confounded by donor CMV status, which was unknown.

Notes on this clonotype: Its antigen is unknown.

The J segment lost 9 bases and the V segment lost 5 bases, leaving 3 bases of the junction unmatched. The germline gives CDR1 SEHNR, CDR2 FQNEAQ (reference sequence). This CDR3 contains 12 residues. A second roughly 6 to 12 cycle PCR used barcoded and J-beta primers. One entry per CDR3 protein, called by TCRdb with MiXCR from the 5' RACE reads. Of hundreds of thousands of distinct CDR3 sequences listed, around 42% were seen once; the top ten hold about a fifth. The material sequenced was blood. The receptor was derived from a man aged 55 to 70 in good health. The chain uses TRBV7-9 and TRBJ2-1; 8 bases are a match to TRBD2. CDR3 nucleotides: TGTGCCAGCAGCCAGCGGGGGTTTGAGCAGTTCTTC. This codes for CASSQRGFEQFF.